Following are 9 T cell receptor beta chains from one sample sequenced in a study of cytomegalovirus exposure and HLA in healthy donors. PCR used 60 Vbeta primers and 13 Jbeta primers. Clones were sequenced by immunoSEQ multiplex PCR, and TCRdb holds only the in-frame ones, with some missing. The repertoire holds about 180,000 clones, with 60% to 85% as singletons. Sequencing used PBMCs. The receptors stem from a male donor in good health and CMV-seronegative.

J is TRBJ2-1 and V is TRBV7-6; 8 nucleotides align to TRBD2. Germline-derived CDR1 and CDR2 are SGHVS and FNYEAQ. V was clipped by 11 bases and J by 9 bases; unmatched bases: 9. CDR3 length equals 12 residues. CDR3 in amino acids: CASGGGRSEQFF. Written as DNA, the CDR3 is TGTGCCTCCGGGGGGGGGCGGAGTGAGCAGTTCTTC.

The chain joins TRBV9 to TRBJ1-6; 8 bases line up with TRBD1. Germline CDR1 SGDLS, CDR2 YYNGEE. The trim removed 3 bases at V and 8 bases at J, leaving 4 bases unmatched. The length of the CDR3 is 14 residues. In nucleotides, the CDR3 is TGTGCCAGCAGCGACGGGACAGGTTATTCACCCCTCCACTTT. This encodes CASSDGTGYSPLHF.

This chain joins TRBV28 and TRBJ2-1; 7 bases match TRBD2. Per the germline V gene, CDR1 is MDHEN and CDR2 is SYDVKM. The ends lost 6 bases at V and 7 bases at J; junction bases unmatched: 12. CDR3 size: 15 residues. CDR3 DNA sequence: TGTGCCAGCAGGCGGGGCGGGAGTAATAGTAATGAGCAGTTCTTC. Translation gives CASRRGGSNSNEQFF.

This rearrangement joins TRBV7-3 to TRBJ2-1, with D possibly matching TRBD2 (5 bases). CDR1 is SGHTA and CDR2 is FQGTGA in the germline V gene. The ends were cut back, 5 bases at V and 4 bases at J, with 15 bases in the middle. CDR3 length equals 15 residues. CDR3 protein: CASSPLAGPYNEQFF. The CDR3 region has the DNA TGTGCCAGCAGCCCCCTCGCGGGTCCGTACAATGAGCAGTTCTTC.

The chain has TRBV14 and TRBJ1-2; D remains unclear. Germline CDR1 reads SGHDN; CDR2 reads FVKESK. Between the trimmed V and J ends, which lost 0 bases and 7 bases, there was a span of 12 bases. The CDR3 extends over 14 amino acids. As DNA, the CDR3 is TGTGCCAGCAGCCAAGATCGGACTCCCCGTGGCTACACCTTC. Protein sequence: CASSQDRTPRGYTF.

This clone was seen only once. The gene calls are TRBV6-5 and TRBJ1-5; the D gene is possibly TRBD1 (6 bases). V gave up 6 bases and J gave up 6 bases, with 18 bases separating them. Germline values: CDR1 MNHEY, CDR2 SVGAGI. The CDR3 consists of 15 residues. The CDR3: CASRATGKGTQPQHF. DNA of the CDR3: TGTGCCAGCAGGGCCACAGGGAAGGGTACTCAGCCCCAGCATTTT.

The rearrangement links TRBV6-5 to TRBJ1-5; weak D call: TRBD1 (5 bases). This CDR3 comprises 14 residues. V was cut by 4 bases and J by 2 bases, with 9 bases left in between. From germline, CDR1 is MNHEY and CDR2 SVGAGI. In DNA form, the CDR3 reads TGTGCCAGCAGTTCAGGGATTGGCAATCAGCCCCAGCATTTT. Amino acids: CASSSGIGNQPQHF.

J is TRBJ2-3 and V is TRBV6-5; 12 bases are shared with TRBD2. CDR3 length: 15 residues. Per the germline V gene, CDR1 is MNHEY and CDR2 is SVGAGI. Trimming removed 6 bases from V and 5 bases from J; junction bases left unmatched: 6. In DNA, the CDR3 is TGTGCCAGCAGCCTAGCGGGAGGGGTTGGAGATACGCAGTATTTT. It specifies CASSLAGGVGDTQYF.

The rearrangement uses TRBV28 and TRBJ2-7; D unclear. Per germline, CDR1 MDHEN and CDR2 SYDVKM. V was cut by 7 bases and J by 4 bases, with 11 bases left in between. There are 12 residues in the CDR3. CDR3 in amino acids: CASTALGYEQYF. Here the CDR3 DNA reads TGTGCCAGCACCGCTCTAGGTTACGAGCAGTACTTC.